This T cell receptor beta chain was sequenced for a study of sequential checkpoint blockade in melanoma. Study overall: Patients were randomized 1:1 to nivolumab-then-ipilimumab or ipilimumab-then-nivolumab first-line.

Trimming cost V 6 bases and J 3 bases, with 11 bases left between them. CDR3 size: 13 residues. The V gene's germline CDR1 is SQVTM and CDR2 ANQGSEA. Indicated treatment: randomized to nivolumab then ipilimumab (arm A) or the reverse (arm B). TCRdb's copy holds only in-frame clones and misses some; the assay was immunoSEQ multiplex PCR. This table holds about 27,000 clones, 77% found once. The TCR sequence derives from a human donor with melanoma. This specimen was CD8+ T cells sorted from blood (inferred from file names), taken from a patient given nivolumab and ipilimumab in sequence. The rearrangement uses TRBV29-1 and TRBJ2-2; D is perhaps TRBD1 (5 bases). DNA for the CDR3: TGCAGCGTCCTCGACAGTTACACCGGGGAGCTGTTTTTT. This encodes CSVLDSYTGELFF.